This T cell receptor (beta chain) was obtained from a study of response to subunit inactivated influenza vaccine. Whole-study findings and limits: The authors offered the suggestion that each seasonal influenza vaccination recruits few new T cells.

With regard to this clonotype: Its antigen remains unidentified.

A single record per CDR3 protein comes from TCRdb applying MiXCR to the RT-PCR reads. This table has 530,000 or so distinct CDR3 sequences, 12% to 15% appearing once. The receptor's source is a man in his fifties who received an inactivated influenza vaccine. The material was PBMCs from blood, obtained less than 13 days after vaccination.

As DNA, the CDR3 is TGCAGCGTTGAAGAAGGACTAGTGGGTACGCAGTATTTT. Protein product: CSVEEGLVGTQYF. The J gene is TRBJ2-3, the V gene TRBV29-1, with 7 bases aligning to TRBD2. Trimming removed 0 bases from V and 8 bases from J; junction bases left unmatched: 5. CDR1 is SQVTM, CDR2 ANQGSEA, per germline. This CDR3 is built from 13 residues.